The 28 T cell receptor beta chains presented below share a single source sample, sequenced in a study of T cell changes during pregnancy in multiple sclerosis. Profiling relied on immunoSEQ multiplex PCR, and the TCRdb table lists in-frame clones only, not all of them. The sample lists about 61,000 clones; 93% were seen once. The sequenced sample was CD8+ T cells from peripheral blood mononuclear cells, obtained in the third trimester of pregnancy. These receptors were obtained from a female donor with multiple sclerosis, enrolled in a pregnancy study.

The chain carries TRBV4-1 and TRBJ1-2; D might be TRBD1 (5 bases). This CDR3 has 14 amino acids. V was cut by 1 base and J by 3 bases, with 9 bases left in between. Germline V gene data show CDR1 as MGHRA and CDR2 as YSYEKL. Here the CDR3 DNA reads TGCGCCAGCAGCCAAGGGGTGACAGACTATGGCTACACCTTC. The encoded protein is CASSQGVTDYGYTF.

The chain employs TRBV27 and TRBJ2-7; 8 nucleotides match TRBD1. The CDR3 totals 13 residues. V was clipped by 3 bases and J by 3 bases; unmatched bases: 1. CDR1 and CDR2 from the germline V gene are MNHEY and SMNVEV (reference sequence). CDR3 amino acids: CASSFTGGYEQYF. The DNA for the CDR3 is TGTGCCAGCAGTTTTACAGGGGGCTACGAGCAGTACTTC.

The chain combines TRBV7-8 with TRBJ2-7; the D gene is possibly TRBD1 (6 bases). The germline V gene encodes CDR1 SGHVS and CDR2 FQNEAQ. With 3 bases removed from V and 2 bases from J, the gap between germline ends came to 17 bases. CDR3 length: 16 residues. CDR3 sequence (DNA): TGTGCCAGCAGCTTTCCAGGGGACCGCAAAACCTACGAGCAGTACTTC. It translates to CASSFPGDRKTYEQYF.

This clone appeared once. This chain's CDR3 is CASNSFYGYTF. In DNA form, the CDR3 reads TGTGCCAGCAACAGCTTCTATGGCTACACCTTC. This chain links TRBV6-1 with TRBJ1-2; unclear D gene. The V end lost 7 bases, the J end lost 4 bases, and 7 bases lay between the germline ends. CDR3 size: 11 residues. Germline assignment: CDR1 MNHNS and CDR2 SASEGT.

This clone was counted between two and nine times. The chain joins TRBV7-9 to TRBJ2-7; TRBD2 aligns across 10 bases. V shed 1 base and J 4 bases; nucleotides not matched to a gene: 7. CDR1 and CDR2 from the germline V gene are SEHNR and FQNEAQ (reference sequence). The CDR3 totals 16 residues. CDR3 sequence: CASSLEPPSGSYEQYF. In DNA form, the CDR3 reads TGTGCCAGCAGCTTAGAGCCTCCTAGCGGGAGTTACGAGCAGTACTTC.

V is TRBV19 and J is TRBJ1-1; 9 bases are shared with TRBD1. V lost 7 bases to trimming and J lost 4 bases; unmatched junction nucleotides: 4. This CDR3 has 13 residues. Germline V gene sequence: CDR1 LNHDA, CDR2 SQIVND (reference sequence). The CDR3 sequence: CASTTGGFTEAFF. The CDR3 DNA reads TGTGCCAGTACCACAGGGGGCTTCACTGAAGCTTTCTTT.

V gene TRBV11-2 combines with J gene TRBJ1-1; weak D call: TRBD1 (6 bases). CDR3 size: 15 residues. V gave up 5 bases and J gave up 0 bases, with 13 bases separating them. Germline lookup yields CDR1 SGHAT and CDR2 FQNNGV. CDR3 region: CASSPSGGLNTEAFF. The DNA for the CDR3 is TGTGCCAGCAGCCCCTCGGGGGGGCTGAACACTGAAGCTTTCTTT.

The V gene is TRBV27, the J gene TRBJ1-5, with TRBD1 matching 7 bases. This CDR3 region has 16 residues. The junction had 7 bases not matched to a gene; V was cut back by 5 bases and J by 0 bases. Germline CDR1 reads MNHEY; CDR2 reads SMNVEV (reference sequence). For the CDR3, the DNA is TGTGCCAGCAGTCCCGGACAGGATCATAGCAATCAGCCCCAGCATTTT. Translation: CASSPGQDHSNQPQHF.

The chain employs TRBV7-9 and TRBJ2-1; D may be TRBD2 (5 bases). V dropped 6 bases and J dropped 0 bases, with 15 bases sitting between them. The CDR3 is 16 residues long. From germline, CDR1 is SEHNR and CDR2 FQNEAQ (reference sequence). In nucleotides, the CDR3 is TGTGCCAGCAGTCACCTGGGCACTAGCTCCTACAATGAGCAGTTCTTC. Translated: CASSHLGTSSYNEQFF. The full variable domain, completed using reference TRBV7-9 and TRBJ2-1, is DTGVSQNPRHKITKRGQNVTFRCDPISEHNRLYWYRQTLGQGPEFLTYFQNEAQLEKSRLLSDRFSAERPKGSFSTLEIQRTEQGDSAMYLCASSHLGTSSYNEQFFGPGTRLTVL.

This clone was seen a single time. V and J are TRBV19 and TRBJ1-1; tentatively, D is TRBD1 (5 bases). From germline, CDR1 is LNHDA and CDR2 SQIVND (reference sequence). The CDR3 is 12 residues long. Trimming stripped 6 bases from V and 7 bases from J, with 12 bases between. The chain's CDR3 is CASSGPGLEAFF. The CDR3 nucleotides are TGTGCCAGTAGCGGACCGGGACTTGAAGCTTTCTTT.

The chain links TRBV11-1 to TRBJ2-7; perhaps TRBD1 as D (6 bases). The CDR3 covers 14 residues. Trimming removed 5 bases at V and 4 bases at J, with 15 bases between. Per germline, CDR1 SGHAT and CDR2 FQDESV (reference sequence). CDR3: CASSPTGTGYEQYF. The CDR3 DNA reads as TGTGCCAGCAGCCCCACAGGGACGGGATACGAGCAGTACTTC.

The chain carries TRBV30 and TRBJ2-3; a possible D gene is TRBD2 (5 bases). V shed 1 base and J shed 2 bases, with 13 bases lying between them. This CDR3 comprises 15 residues. Germline CDR1 and CDR2: GTSNPN and SVGIG (reference sequence). This chain's CDR3 is CAWSEADRPTDTQYF. The CDR3 region has the DNA TGTGCCTGGAGTGAAGCGGATCGCCCCACAGATACGCAGTATTTT.

The J gene is TRBJ2-1, the V gene TRBV18, with 8 bases matching TRBD1. V shed 2 bases and J 8 bases; nucleotides not matched to a gene: 8. Looked up from germline, CDR1 is KGHSH and CDR2 is LQKENI. The CDR3 sequence is 15 residues long. The CDR3 nucleotides read TGTGCCAGCTCACCAGCCGGGACAGGTTACTATGAGCAGTTCTTC. This translates into CASSPAGTGYYEQFF.

The chain has TRBV19 and TRBJ2-7, with 7 nucleotides matching TRBD1. J was trimmed by 2 bases and V by 5 bases; bases with no gene match: 6. The CDR3 is 14 amino acids. The V gene's germline CDR1 is LNHDA and CDR2 SQIVND (reference sequence). The CDR3 DNA is TGTGCCAGTAGTGGCGGAACAGGGGCCTACGAGCAGTACTTC. This codes for CASSGGTGAYEQYF.

The V and J genes are TRBV4-2 and TRBJ2-1, with 10 bases lining up with TRBD2. The CDR3 runs to 14 residues. V lost 6 bases, J lost 7 bases, and 6 bases stayed unmatched. Germline CDR1 and CDR2: LGHNA and YNFKEQ. The CDR3 region is CASRLAGVGNEQFF. CDR3 nucleotides: TGTGCCAGCAGGCTAGCGGGAGTAGGAAATGAGCAGTTCTTC.

In this sample, this clone turned up once. The CDR3 reads CASSHTSGAIYNEQFF. CDR3 DNA sequence: TGTGCCAGCAGTCACACAAGCGGGGCGATCTACAATGAGCAGTTCTTC. The genes are TRBV9 and TRBJ2-1, with TRBD2 matching 7 bases. The CDR3 length is 16 residues. Germline assignment: CDR1 SGDLS and CDR2 YYNGEE. The trim removed 5 bases at V and 3 bases at J, leaving 11 bases unmatched.

This chain uses TRBV27 with TRBJ1-2; D possibly corresponds to TRBD1 (5 bases). Germline V gene lookup returns CDR1 MNHEY and CDR2 SMNVEV (reference sequence). This CDR3 spans 13 amino acids. V dropped 6 bases and J dropped 5 bases, with 13 bases sitting between them. The CDR3 nucleotides read TGTGCCAGCAGCACGGGGGTGAGATATGGCTACACCTTC. This sequence encodes CASSTGVRYGYTF.

DNA for the CDR3: TGTGCCAGCAGCTTCACCTACGAGCAGTACTTC. Its translation is CASSFTYEQYF. The V and J genes are TRBV11-2 and TRBJ2-7, with no clear D. Trimming removed 3 bases from V and 2 bases from J, with 2 bases in between. The CDR3 is made up of 11 amino acids. CDR1 and CDR2 from the germline V gene are SGHAT and FQNNGV.

The V and J genes are TRBV5-1 and TRBJ2-7, with 13 bases that match TRBD2. CDR3 size: 16 residues. J lost 1 base, V lost 0 bases, and 1 base had no gene match. The V gene's germline CDR1 is SGHRS and CDR2 YFSETQ. This chain's CDR3 is CASSLEGLAGSYEQYF. CDR3 bases: TGCGCCAGCAGCTTGGAGGGACTAGCGGGGTCCTACGAGCAGTACTTC.

The rearrangement joins TRBV7-6 to TRBJ2-3; 11 bases agree with TRBD2. V lost 5 bases, J lost 1 base, and 8 bases stayed unmatched. CDR3 size: 17 residues. The germline V gene encodes CDR1 SGHVS and CDR2 FNYEAQ. The CDR3 loop is CASSRGLAGFRTDTQYF. In DNA, the CDR3 is TGTGCCAGCAGCCGCGGACTAGCGGGCTTTCGCACAGATACGCAGTATTTT.

The CDR3 region is CSPTIGDEQYF. The CDR3 coding sequence is TGCAGTCCCACAATTGGAGACGAGCAGTACTTC. The V gene is TRBV20-1, the J gene TRBJ2-7; no reliable D call. Between the trimmed V and J ends, which lost 8 bases and 5 bases, there was a span of 13 bases. CDR3 length: 11 amino acids. Germline CDR1 DFQATT, CDR2 SNEGSKA (reference sequence).

The V gene is TRBV28, the J gene TRBJ2-7; D gene uncertain. Looked up from germline, CDR1 is MDHEN and CDR2 is SYDVKM. CDR3 length equals 14 residues. The ends were cut back, 4 bases at V and 8 bases at J, with 18 bases in the middle. The CDR3 bases are TGTGCCAGCAGTTCTAGGCTTGCCCCGCCCAAGCAGTACTTC. This gives the protein CASSSRLAPPKQYF.

The chain uses TRBV27 and TRBJ1-2; D not certain. The germline V gene encodes CDR1 MNHEY and CDR2 SMNVEV (reference sequence). The CDR3 contains 14 residues. Trimming pared 5 bases from V and 5 bases from J, leaving 15 bases between. The CDR3 bases are TGTGCCAGCAGTCCTGGCGCGGGCATATATGGCTACACCTTC. This encodes CASSPGAGIYGYTF.

This chain links TRBV11-3 with TRBJ2-2; 7 positions agree with TRBD2. The ends lost 6 bases at V and 4 bases at J; junction bases unmatched: 5. This CDR3 has 14 residues. CDR1 and CDR2 from the germline V gene are SGHNT and YENEEA. The CDR3 bases are TGTGCCAGCAGATTCGCTAGCGGCACCGGGGAGCTGTTTTTT. Its translation: CASRFASGTGELFF.

The rearrangement links TRBV7-8 to TRBJ2-3; perhaps TRBD2 as D (6 bases). This CDR3 region has 12 residues. Trimming left V 7 bases short and J 6 bases short, with 11 bases between. CDR1 and CDR2 (germline): SGHVS, FQNEAQ. CDR3 in amino acids: CASIGGRDTQYF. CDR3 sequence (DNA): TGTGCCAGCATCGGGGGACGGGATACGCAGTATTTT.

The chain couples TRBV19 to TRBJ2-7; unclear D gene. V lost 4 bases, J lost 3 bases, and 7 bases lay in between. This CDR3 comprises 12 residues. Germline V CDR1 and CDR2: LNHDA, SQIVND (reference sequence). For the CDR3, the DNA is TGTGCCAGTAGTACGGCAGGCTACGAGCAGTACTTC. It specifies CASSTAGYEQYF.

This chain connects TRBV7-3 to TRBJ2-5; D is undetermined. Germline V gene sequence: CDR1 SGHTA, CDR2 FQGTGA. V lost 5 bases and J 0 bases, leaving 7 bases between the germline ends. The CDR3 totals 13 residues. The CDR3 nucleotides read TGTGCCAGCAGCCCGCCTAACCAAGAGACCCAGTACTTC. This encodes CASSPPNQETQYF.

V is TRBV14 and J is TRBJ2-7; no definite D call. V lost 0 bases, J lost 2 bases, and 11 bases lay in between. CDR1 and CDR2 from the germline V gene are SGHDN and FVKESK. The length of the CDR3 is 15 residues. CDR3 region: CASSQEQSPTYEQYF. The CDR3 nucleotides are TGTGCCAGCAGCCAAGAACAGTCTCCCACCTACGAGCAGTACTTC.